The clone carrying this T cell receptor beta chain came up a few times. This sample was included in a study of T-cell memory formation after mild COVID-19. Whole-study context: TCR clusters were mostly donor specific.

TCRdb passed the 5' RACE reads through MiXCR, listing each CDR3 protein once. This table has around 300,000 distinct CDR3 sequences, 14% appearing once. J was trimmed by 0 bases and V by 2 bases; bases with no gene match: 4. This CDR3 contains 14 residues. CDR1 and CDR2 (germline): DFQATT, SNEGSKA (reference sequence). The V gene is TRBV20-1, the J gene TRBJ2-7; the match to TRBD1 covers 7 bases. The sequenced sample consisted of PBMCs or a T cell subset sorted from them (not recorded which). This sequence was found in a man between 18 and 29 years old who had mild COVID-19 (a few samples of this study predate the infection). Cell type and time point are not known. The CDR3 DNA reads TGCAGTGCTAGAAGGGACAGCCTCTCCTACGAGCAGTACTTC. Its protein is CSARRDSLSYEQYF.